The 2 T cell receptor beta chains presented below share a single source sample, sequenced in a study of cytomegalovirus exposure and HLA in healthy donors. The PCR ran on 60 Vbeta and 13 Jbeta primers. Method: immunoSEQ multiplex PCR; TCRdb's copy keeps in-frame clones and lacks some. Of approximately 140,000 clones in the sample, 60% to 80% were seen once. Input material: PBMCs. These receptors were obtained from a man aged 18 to 30 in good health and CMV-seronegative.

The chain has TRBV6-6 and TRBJ2-3, with D tentatively TRBD2 (5 bases). CDR3 length: 15 amino acids. Trimming took off 0 bases at V and 8 bases at J, with 15 bases between the two ends. Germline V CDR1 and CDR2: MNHNY, SVGAGI (reference sequence). DNA for the CDR3: TGTGCCAGCAGTTACTCGGTGGGGAAAGAGGGTACGCAGTATTTT. Protein sequence: CASSYSVGKEGTQYF.

The J gene is TRBJ1-1, the V gene TRBV6-4; D is possibly TRBD1 (5 bases). Germline CDR1 and CDR2: MRHNA and SNTAGT. V was clipped by 5 bases and J by 4 bases, with 11 bases between them. This CDR3 has 13 residues. CDR3 sequence: CASSTGWGTEAFF. DNA for the CDR3: TGTGCCAGCAGTACAGGTTGGGGCACTGAAGCTTTCTTT.